This T cell receptor beta chain was recorded in a study of T cells in Graves' hyperthyroidism and ophthalmopathy. Study-wide background: Peripheral blood was secured at the point of initial diagnosis, before any treatment.

Study observations and caveats: Ophthalmopathy was told apart from stable hyperthyroidism by a 13 V-J model. Researchers found most expanded thyroid clonotypes above 0.001 in blood as well.

This clonotype was picked up many times. What it binds is not known. It was RNA transcripts that yielded the amplified TCR beta CDR3 regions. Researchers ran a first-round RT-PCR on the TCR CDR3 using the HTBI primer set. TCRdb redid the calling of the multiplex PCR reads with MiXCR, one entry per CDR3 protein. The sample contains around 720,000 distinct CDR3 sequences, just over 35% of which appear only once. This CDR3 region has 14 residues. Trimming took off 1 base at V and 5 bases at J, with 9 bases between the two ends. CDR1 and CDR2 (germline): DFQATT, SNEGSKA (reference sequence). The chain employs TRBV20-1 and TRBJ1-6; tentatively, D is TRBD1 (5 bases). The sequenced sample was blood. This TCR derives from a woman between 40 and 55 years old with Graves' hyperthyroidism. CDR3 DNA: TGCAGTGCTAGAGTGTGGGGGAATAATTCACCCCTCCACTTT. It codes for CSARVWGNNSPLHF.